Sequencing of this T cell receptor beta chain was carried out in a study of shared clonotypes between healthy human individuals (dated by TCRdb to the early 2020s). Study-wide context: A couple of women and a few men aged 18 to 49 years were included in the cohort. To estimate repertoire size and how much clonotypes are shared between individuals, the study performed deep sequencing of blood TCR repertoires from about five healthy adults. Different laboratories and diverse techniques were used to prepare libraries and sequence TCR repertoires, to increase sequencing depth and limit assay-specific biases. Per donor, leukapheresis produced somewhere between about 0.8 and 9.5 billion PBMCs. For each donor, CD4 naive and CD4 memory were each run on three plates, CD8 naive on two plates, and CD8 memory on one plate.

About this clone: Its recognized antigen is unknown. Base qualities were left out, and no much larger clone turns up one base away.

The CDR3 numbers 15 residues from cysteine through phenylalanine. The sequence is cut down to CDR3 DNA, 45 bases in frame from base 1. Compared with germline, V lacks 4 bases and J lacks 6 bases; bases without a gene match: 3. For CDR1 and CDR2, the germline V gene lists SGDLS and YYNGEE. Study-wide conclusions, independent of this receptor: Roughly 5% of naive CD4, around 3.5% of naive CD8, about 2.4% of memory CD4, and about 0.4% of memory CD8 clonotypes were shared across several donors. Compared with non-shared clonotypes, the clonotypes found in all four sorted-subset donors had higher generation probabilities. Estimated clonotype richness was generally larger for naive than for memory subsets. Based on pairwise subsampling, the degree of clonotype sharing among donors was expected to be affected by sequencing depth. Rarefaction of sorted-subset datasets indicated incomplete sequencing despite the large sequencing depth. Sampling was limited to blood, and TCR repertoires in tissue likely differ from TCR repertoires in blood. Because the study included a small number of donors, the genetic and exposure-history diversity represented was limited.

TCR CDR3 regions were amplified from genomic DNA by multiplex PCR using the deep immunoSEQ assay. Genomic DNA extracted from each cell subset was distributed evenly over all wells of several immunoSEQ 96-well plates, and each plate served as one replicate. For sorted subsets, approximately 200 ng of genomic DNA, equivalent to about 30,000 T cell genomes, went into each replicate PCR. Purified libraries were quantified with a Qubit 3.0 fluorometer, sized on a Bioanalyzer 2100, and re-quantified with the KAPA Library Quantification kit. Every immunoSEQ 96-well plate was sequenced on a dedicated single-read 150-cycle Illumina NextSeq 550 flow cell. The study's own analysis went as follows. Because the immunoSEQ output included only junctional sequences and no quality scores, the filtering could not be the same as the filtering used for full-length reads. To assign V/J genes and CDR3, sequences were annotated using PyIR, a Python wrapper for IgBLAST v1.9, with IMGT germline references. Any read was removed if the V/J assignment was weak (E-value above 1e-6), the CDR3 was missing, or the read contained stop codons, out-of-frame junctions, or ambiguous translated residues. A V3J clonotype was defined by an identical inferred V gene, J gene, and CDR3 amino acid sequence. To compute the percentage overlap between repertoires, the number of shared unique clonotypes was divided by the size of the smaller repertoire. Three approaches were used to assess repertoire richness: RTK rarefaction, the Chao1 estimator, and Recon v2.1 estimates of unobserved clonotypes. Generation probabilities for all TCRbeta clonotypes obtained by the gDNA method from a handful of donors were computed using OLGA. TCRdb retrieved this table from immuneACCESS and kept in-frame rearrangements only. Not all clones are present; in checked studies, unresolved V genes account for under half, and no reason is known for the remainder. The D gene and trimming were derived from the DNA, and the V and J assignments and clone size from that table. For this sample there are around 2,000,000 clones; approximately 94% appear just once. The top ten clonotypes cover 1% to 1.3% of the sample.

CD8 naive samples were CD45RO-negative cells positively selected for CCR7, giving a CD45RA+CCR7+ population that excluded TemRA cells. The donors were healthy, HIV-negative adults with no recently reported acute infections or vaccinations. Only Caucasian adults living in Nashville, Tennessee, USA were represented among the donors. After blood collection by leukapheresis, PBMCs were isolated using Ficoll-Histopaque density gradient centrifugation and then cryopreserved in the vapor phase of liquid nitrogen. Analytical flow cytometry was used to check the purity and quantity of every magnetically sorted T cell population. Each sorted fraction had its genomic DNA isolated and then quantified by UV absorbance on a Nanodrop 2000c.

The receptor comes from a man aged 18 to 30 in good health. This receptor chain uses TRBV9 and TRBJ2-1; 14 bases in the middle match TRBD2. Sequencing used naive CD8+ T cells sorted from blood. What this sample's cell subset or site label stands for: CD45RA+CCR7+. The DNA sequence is TGTGCCAGCAGCCCTGGGACTAGCGGGAGCAATGAGCAGTTCTTC. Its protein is CASSPGTSGSNEQFF.